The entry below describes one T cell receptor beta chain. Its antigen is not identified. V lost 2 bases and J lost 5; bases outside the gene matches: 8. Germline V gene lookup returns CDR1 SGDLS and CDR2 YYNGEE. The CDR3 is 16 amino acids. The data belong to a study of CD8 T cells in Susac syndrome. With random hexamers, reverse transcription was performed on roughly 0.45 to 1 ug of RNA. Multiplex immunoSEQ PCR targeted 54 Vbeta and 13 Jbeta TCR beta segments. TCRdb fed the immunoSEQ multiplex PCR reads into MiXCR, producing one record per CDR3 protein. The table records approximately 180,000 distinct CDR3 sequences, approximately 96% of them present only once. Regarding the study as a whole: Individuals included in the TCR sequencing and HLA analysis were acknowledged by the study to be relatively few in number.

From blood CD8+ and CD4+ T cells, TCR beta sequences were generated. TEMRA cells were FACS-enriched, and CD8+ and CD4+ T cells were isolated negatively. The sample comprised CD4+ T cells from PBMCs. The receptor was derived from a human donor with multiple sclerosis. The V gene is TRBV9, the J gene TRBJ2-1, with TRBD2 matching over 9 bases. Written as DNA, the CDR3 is TGTGCCAGCAGCGTGGGGCTAGCGGGGCCTCACAATGAGCAGTTCTTC. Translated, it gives CASSVGLAGPHNEQFF.